The clone carrying this T cell receptor beta chain was counted ten times or more. Its cognate antigen is unknown. The sample belongs to a study of T cells in Graves' hyperthyroidism and ophthalmopathy. Study-level results: Also found in blood were most expanded thyroid clonotypes above 0.001. By a 13 V-J model, ophthalmopathy was set apart from stable hyperthyroidism.

Researchers amplified the TCR beta CDR3 regions from RNA transcripts. A first-round RT-PCR of the TCR CDR3 used the HTBI primer set. TCRdb re-called the multiplex PCR reads with MiXCR, one entry per CDR3 protein. The sample yields 370,000 or so distinct CDR3 sequences, roughly 14% seen once. Diagnoses rested on clinical symptoms, serum thyroxine and TRAb, thyroid ultrasound and orbital computed tomography. Extraction of PBMCs used 8 to 10 ml of fresh peripheral blood. Germline V CDR1 and CDR2: MNHNS, SASEGT. Trimming shortened V by 3 bases and J by 4 bases, and 12 bases separated the two germline ends. CDR3 length: 15 residues.

The TCR sequence derives from a man aged 25 to 45 with Graves' hyperthyroidism that later progressed to Graves' ophthalmopathy. The specimen sequenced was blood. The V and J genes are TRBV6-1 and TRBJ1-4; D not resolved. The CDR3 DNA reads as TGTGCCAGCAGTGACCTAAGGGCGTTTAATGAAAAACTGTTTTTT. This codes for CASSDLRAFNEKLFF.